The 18 T cell receptor beta chains in this list originate from one sample, sequenced in a study of Graves' ophthalmopathy and Graves' hyperthyroidism. The sequenced template was RNA, covering the TCR beta CDR3 region. RT-PCR was first run with HTBI primers, then multiplex PCR in a second round. One entry per CDR3 protein results from TCRdb running MiXCR on the multiplex PCR reads. The sample contains about 480,000 distinct CDR3 sequences, roughly an eighth of which appear only once. The material sequenced was blood. The receptors shown here come from a woman in her thirties with Graves' ophthalmopathy.

This clonotype was detected many times. This CDR3 is CATSRERGSGANVLTF. The CDR3 DNA reads as TGTGCCACCAGCAGAGAGCGAGGGTCTGGGGCCAACGTCCTGACTTTC. The J gene is TRBJ2-6, the V gene TRBV15, with a possible D match to TRBD2 (5 bases). This CDR3 has 16 amino acids. V lost 0 bases, J lost 1 base, and 7 bases lay in between. CDR1 and CDR2 (germline): LNHNV, YYDKDF (reference sequence). Full variable domain (rest looked up from reference TRBV15 and TRBJ2-6): DAMVIQNPRYQVTQFGKPVTLSCSQTLNHNVMYWYQQKSSQAPKLLFHYYDKDFNNEADTPDNFQSRRPNTSFCFLDIRSPGLGDTAMYLCATSRERGSGANVLTFGAGSRLTVL.

Only a few counts were recorded for this clonotype. The V call is TRBV4-1, the J call TRBJ1-1; possible D gene TRBD1, 6 bases. Germline CDR1 is MGHRA and CDR2 is YSYEKL. Deletions cut 1 base from V and 0 bases from J, with 9 bases between. The CDR3 covers 15 residues. CDR3 protein: CASSQGAGVNTEAFF. Written as DNA, the CDR3 is TGCGCCAGCAGCCAAGGGGCAGGGGTGAACACTGAAGCTTTCTTT.

As concerns this clonotype: This may be a read error, as it is one base from a much larger clone. V and J are TRBV19 and TRBJ2-5, with TRBD1 matching 8 bases. Trimming took 6 bases from V and 8 from J; bases not matched to a gene: 8. Germline CDR1 is LNHDA and CDR2 is SQIVND (reference sequence). The CDR3 totals 13 residues. CDR3 coding DNA: TGTGCCAGTAGGTACAGGGGGAGTGAAACCCAGTACTTC. Translation gives CASRYRGSETQYF.

This clonotype appeared many times. The chain uses TRBV2 and TRBJ2-2; 7 nucleotides align to TRBD1. V gave up 3 bases and J gave up 6 bases; unmatched junction bases: 7. This CDR3 has 15 residues. CDR1 and CDR2 (germline): SNHLY, FYNNEI. CDR3 residues: CASSESDRAAGELFF. The CDR3 bases are TGTGCCAGCAGTGAGAGTGACAGGGCCGCCGGGGAGCTGTTTTTT.

This clonotype was observed at least ten times. The chain is built from TRBV27 and TRBJ1-5; D possibly corresponds to TRBD1 (5 bases). This CDR3 has 14 residues. The V and J ends lost 3 bases and 3 bases respectively, with 9 bases between them. CDR1 and CDR2 (germline): MNHEY, SMNVEV (reference sequence). CDR3 coding DNA: TGTGCCAGCAGTTTCGGGGGAGCCAATCAGCCCCAGCATTTT. It encodes CASSFGGANQPQHF.

This clonotype appeared many times. The chain couples TRBV24-1 to TRBJ2-7; 10 bases fit TRBD1. This CDR3 comprises 17 residues. V lost 2 bases, J lost 3 bases, and 9 bases stayed unmatched. In germline, CDR1 is KGHDR, CDR2 SFDVKD. DNA for the CDR3: TGTGCCACCAGTGATTCTCCCCAGGGACAGGGGCGCTACGAGCAGTACTTC. The encoded protein is CATSDSPQGQGRYEQYF.

In its sample, this clonotype was seen a few times. The junction departs from germline at one end; a sequencing error may be responsible. This chain uses TRBV11-2 with TRBJ2-2; tentatively, D is TRBD1 or TRBD2 (6 bases each). There are 16 residues in the CDR3. Germline V gene sequence: CDR1 SGHAT, CDR2 FQNNGV. CDR3 DNA: TGTGCCAGCAGCGGAGGAAGGGGGAGGTTTAACGGGGAGCTGTGTTTT. As protein: CASSGGRGRFNGELCF.

This clonotype occurred a few times. The chain has TRBV5-1 and TRBJ2-7; D is perhaps TRBD1 (7 bases). The length of the CDR3 is 14 residues. V dropped 4 bases and J dropped 1 base, with 12 bases sitting between them. Germline V CDR1 and CDR2: SGHRS, YFSETQ. The DNA of the CDR3 is TGCGCCAGCAGCACAGGGGAGGCATCCTACGAGCAGTACTTC. Protein: CASSTGEASYEQYF.

This clonotype was seen at least ten times. The V and J genes are TRBV20-1 and TRBJ2-6; D may be TRBD1 or TRBD2 (5 bases each). Between the trimmed V and J ends, which lost 6 bases and 0 bases, there was a span of 18 bases. Germline V gene sequence: CDR1 DFQATT, CDR2 SNEGSKA (reference sequence). CDR3 size: 17 residues. The CDR3 sequence: CSARRRGNRSGANVLTF. The CDR3 region has the DNA TGCAGTGCCCGTCGACGGGGCAATCGCTCTGGGGCCAACGTCCTGACTTTC.

This clonotype was seen more than once but under ten times. The chain couples TRBV5-1 to TRBJ2-5; no clear D. The germline gives CDR1 SGHRS, CDR2 YFSETQ. The CDR3 is 12 amino acids. V lost 3 bases, J lost 1 base, and 4 bases lay in between. CDR3 nucleotides: TGCGCCAGCAGCTGGAGCCAAGAGACCCAGTACTTC. Translated, it gives CASSWSQETQYF.

The chain is built from TRBV12-3 or TRBV12-4 and TRBJ1-2; 7 nucleotides line up with TRBD1. The CDR3 is 14 amino acids. V shed 4 bases, J shed 4 bases, and the junction held 6 bases outside the gene matches. The CDR3: CASSSRGVFYGYTF. CDR3 DNA: TGTGCCAGCAGTTCCAGGGGGGTTTTCTATGGCTACACCTTC.

The chain combines TRBV2 with TRBJ1-3; TRBD1 might be the D (6 bases). The CDR3 totals 17 residues. The germline gives CDR1 SNHLY, CDR2 FYNNEI. V was trimmed by 4 bases and J by 1 base, leaving 17 bases between them. In DNA form, the CDR3 reads TGTGCCAGCAGTGGCAGACAGGTTTTTCAGTCTGGAAACACCATATATTTT. Translating it yields CASSGRQVFQSGNTIYF.

This clonotype was observed many times. The chain has TRBV5-1 and TRBJ1-2; D call uncertain. This CDR3 contains 15 residues. CDR1 and CDR2 (germline): SGHRS, YFSETQ. V was cut by 4 bases and J by 2 bases, with 15 bases left in between. DNA of the CDR3: TGCGCCAGCAGCCTCAGACATCCCTTCAACTATGGCTACACCTTC. It translates to CASSLRHPFNYGYTF. Full variable domain (outside the CDR3, taken from reference TRBV5-1 and TRBJ1-2): KAGVTQTPRYLIKTRGQQVTLSCSPISGHRSVSWYQQTPGQGLQFLFEYFSETQRNKGNFPGRFSGRQFSNSRSEMNVSTLELGDSALYLCASSLRHPFNYGYTFGSGTRLTVV.

In this sample, this clonotype turned up many times. The J gene is TRBJ1-1, the V gene TRBV5-1; D unresolved. Trimming took off 0 bases at V and 3 bases at J, with 15 bases between the two ends. CDR3 length equals 16 residues. Germline V gives CDR1 SGHRS, CDR2 YFSETQ. CDR3 region: CASSLEGPTRDTEAFF. The CDR3 DNA reads as TGCGCCAGCAGCTTGGAAGGACCGACGAGGGACACTGAAGCTTTCTTT.

In this sample, this clonotype turned up many times. For the CDR3, the DNA is TGTGCCAGTACCCCGGGTGGAAGGGTCGAGACCCAGTACTTC. Residues: CASTPGGRVETQYF. This sequence joins TRBV19 and TRBJ2-5; the D is unclear. The germline V and J ends were trimmed by 7 bases and 5 bases, with 17 bases remaining between them. The germline gives CDR1 LNHDA, CDR2 SQIVND (reference sequence). The CDR3 extends over 14 amino acids. The entire variable domain, with the rest obtained from reference TRBV19 and TRBJ2-5, is as follows: DGGITQSPKYLFRKEGQNVTLSCEQNLNHDAMYWYRQDPGQGLRLIYYSQIVNDFQKGDIAEGYSVSREKKESFPLTVTSAQKNPTAFYLCASTPGGRVETQYFGPGTRLLVL.

The sample holds one count of this clonotype. This may be a read error, as it is one base from a much larger clone. The chain carries TRBV29-1 and TRBJ2-7, with TRBD2 matching over 10 bases. Germline V gene lookup returns CDR1 SQVTM and CDR2 ANQGSEA. This CDR3 region has 13 residues. CDR3 sequence: CSVGTSVTYDQYF. For the CDR3, the DNA is TGCAGCGTGGGGACTAGCGTGACCTACGATCAGTACTTC.

This clonotype was recorded at least ten times. V usage is TRBV11-2 and J usage is TRBJ1-5; D remains unclear. CDR3 length: 15 residues. Looked up from germline, CDR1 is SGHAT and CDR2 is FQNNGV. Trimming took off 3 bases at V and 1 base at J, with 10 bases between the two ends. CDR3 region: CASSFRSGSNQPQHF. CDR3 bases: TGTGCCAGCAGCTTCAGGTCCGGAAGCAATCAGCCCCAGCATTTT.

This clonotype was counted ten times or more. This chain joins TRBV7-8 and TRBJ2-7, with D unresolved. Germline loops: CDR1 SGHVS, CDR2 FQNEAQ. The V end was cut by 2 bases, the J end by 7 bases, with 12 bases between. This CDR3 region has 13 residues. CDR3 in amino acids: CASSLREASEQYF. In DNA, the CDR3 is TGTGCCAGCAGCTTACGAGAGGCTAGTGAGCAGTACTTC.